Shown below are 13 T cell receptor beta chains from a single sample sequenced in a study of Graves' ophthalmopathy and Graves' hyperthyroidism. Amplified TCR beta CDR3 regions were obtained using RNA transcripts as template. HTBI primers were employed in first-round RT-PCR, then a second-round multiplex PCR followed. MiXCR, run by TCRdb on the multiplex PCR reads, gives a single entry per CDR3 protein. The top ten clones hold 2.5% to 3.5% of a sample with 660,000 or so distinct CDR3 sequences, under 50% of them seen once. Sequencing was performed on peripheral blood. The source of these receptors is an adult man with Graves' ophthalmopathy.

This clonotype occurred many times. CDR3 in amino acids: CASTLSIYEQYF. The CDR3 DNA reads as TGTGCCAGCACCCTCTCGATCTACGAGCAGTACTTC. This chain joins TRBV12-3 or TRBV12-4 and TRBJ2-7; D not resolved. Trimming pared 7 bases from V and 3 bases from J, leaving 10 bases between. This CDR3 is built from 12 residues.

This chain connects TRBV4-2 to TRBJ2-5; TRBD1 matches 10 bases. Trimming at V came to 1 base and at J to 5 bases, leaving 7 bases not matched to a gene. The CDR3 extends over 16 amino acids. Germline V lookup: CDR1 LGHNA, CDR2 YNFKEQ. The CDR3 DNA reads TGTGCCAGCAGCCAAGTCCCGGGACAGGGGTGGGAGACCCAGTACTTC. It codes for CASSQVPGQGWETQYF.

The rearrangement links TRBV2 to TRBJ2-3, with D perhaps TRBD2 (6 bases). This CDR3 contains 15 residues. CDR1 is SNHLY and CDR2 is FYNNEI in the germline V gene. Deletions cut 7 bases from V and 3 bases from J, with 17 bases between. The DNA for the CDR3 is TGTGCCAGCATCCCGAGGAGCGGGCGGACAGATACGCAGTATTTT. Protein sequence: CASIPRSGRTDTQYF.

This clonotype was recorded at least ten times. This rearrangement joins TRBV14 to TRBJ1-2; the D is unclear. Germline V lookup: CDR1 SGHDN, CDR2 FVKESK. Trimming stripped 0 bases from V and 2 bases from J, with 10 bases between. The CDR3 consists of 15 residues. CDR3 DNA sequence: TGTGCCAGCAGCCAAGAAACCGGTTCGAACTATGGCTACACCTTC. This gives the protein CASSQETGSNYGYTF.

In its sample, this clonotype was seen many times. The CDR3 DNA reads as TGTGCCAGCAGGGGAGACAGGGAACTAGGGGACACCGGGGAGCTGTTTTTT. It specifies CASRGDRELGDTGELFF. This chain links TRBV2 with TRBJ2-2; TRBD1 agrees at 7 bases. The germline V gene encodes CDR1 SNHLY and CDR2 FYNNEI. The CDR3 length is 17 residues. With 6 bases clipped from V and 3 bases from J, the junction kept 13 bases outside the gene matches.

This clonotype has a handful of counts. CDR3 amino acids: CASSYDESGANVLTF. In DNA, the CDR3 is TGTGCCAGCAGTTACGACGAATCTGGGGCCAACGTCCTGACTTTC. The chain is built from TRBV6-5 and TRBJ2-6; no firm D call. V shed 2 bases and J shed 1 base, with 6 bases lying between them. Germline assignment: CDR1 MNHEY and CDR2 SVGAGI. This CDR3 spans 15 amino acids.

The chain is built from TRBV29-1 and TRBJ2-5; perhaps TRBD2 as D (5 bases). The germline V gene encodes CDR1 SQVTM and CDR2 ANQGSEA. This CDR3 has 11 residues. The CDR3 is CSRSDKETQYF. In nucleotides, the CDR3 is TGCAGTCGTAGCGACAAAGAGACCCAGTACTTC.

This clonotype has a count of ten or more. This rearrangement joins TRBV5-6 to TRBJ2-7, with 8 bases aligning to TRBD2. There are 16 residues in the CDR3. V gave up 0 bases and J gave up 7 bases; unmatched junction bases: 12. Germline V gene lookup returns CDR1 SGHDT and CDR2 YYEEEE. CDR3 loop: CASSLAAGGLWGEQYF. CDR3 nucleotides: TGTGCCAGCAGCTTGGCCGCGGGGGGCCTGTGGGGTGAGCAGTACTTC. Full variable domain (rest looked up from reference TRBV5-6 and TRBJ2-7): DAGVTQSPTHLIKTRGQQVTLRCSPKSGHDTVSWYQQALGQGPQFIFQYYEEEERQRGNFPDRFSGHQFPNYSSELNVNALLLGDSALYLCASSLAAGGLWGEQYFGPGTRLTVT.

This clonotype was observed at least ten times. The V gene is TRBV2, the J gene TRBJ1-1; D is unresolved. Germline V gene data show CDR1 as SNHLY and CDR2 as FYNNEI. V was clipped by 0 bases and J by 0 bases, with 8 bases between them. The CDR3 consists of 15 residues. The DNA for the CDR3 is TGTGCCAGCAGTGAAGCCGACGGAATGAACACTGAAGCTTTCTTT. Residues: CASSEADGMNTEAFF.

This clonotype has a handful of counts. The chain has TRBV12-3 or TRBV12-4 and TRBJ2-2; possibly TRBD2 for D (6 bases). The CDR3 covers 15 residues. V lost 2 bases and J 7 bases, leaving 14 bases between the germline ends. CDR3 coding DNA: TGTGCCAGCAGTTTATCGAGTACAGCGGGCGGGGAGCTGTTTTTT. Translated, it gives CASSLSSTAGGELFF.

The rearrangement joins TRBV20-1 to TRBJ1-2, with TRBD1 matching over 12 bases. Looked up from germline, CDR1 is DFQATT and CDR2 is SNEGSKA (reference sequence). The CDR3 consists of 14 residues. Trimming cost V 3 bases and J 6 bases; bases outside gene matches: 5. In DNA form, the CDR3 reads TGCAGTGCTAGTCGGGACAGGGGGCGGAATGGCTACACCTTC. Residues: CSASRDRGRNGYTF.

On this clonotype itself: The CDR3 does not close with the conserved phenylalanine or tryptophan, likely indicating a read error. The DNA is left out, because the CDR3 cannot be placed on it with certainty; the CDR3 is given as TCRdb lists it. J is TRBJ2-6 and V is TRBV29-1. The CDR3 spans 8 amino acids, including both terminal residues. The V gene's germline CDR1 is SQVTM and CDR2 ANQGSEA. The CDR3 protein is CSVGAGTS.

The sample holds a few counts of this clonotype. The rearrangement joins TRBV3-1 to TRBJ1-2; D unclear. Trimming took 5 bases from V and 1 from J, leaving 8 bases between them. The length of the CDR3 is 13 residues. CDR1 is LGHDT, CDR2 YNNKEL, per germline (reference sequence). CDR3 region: CASSTRHNYGYTF. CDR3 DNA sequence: TGTGCCAGCAGCACCCGACATAACTATGGCTACACCTTC.